This paragraph covers one TCR beta chain sequence. Its antigen is undetermined. The data derive from a study of T cell responses to AZD1222 COVID-19 vaccine. Study-wide findings and caveats: Baseline seropositives among AZD1222 recipients totaled only 5 to 7. Spike-specific TCR depth and breadth grew after two AZD1222 doses.

Libraries were prepared by immunoSEQ multiplex PCR; TCRdb keeps only in-frame clonotypes and omits some of them. The sample holds roughly 82,000 clones, about 85% seen once. Trimming removed 5 bases from V and 4 bases from J; junction bases left unmatched: 5. Looked up from germline, CDR1 is LNHDA and CDR2 is SQIVND (reference sequence). The CDR3 sequence is 14 residues long. The gene calls are TRBV19 and TRBJ1-1; TRBD1 matches 9 bases. The receptor comes from an adult in good health. Sequenced material: peripheral blood, taken on day 0 of AZD1222 vaccination. The CDR3 sequence is CASSYTGGSTEAFF. The CDR3 bases are TGTGCCAGTAGTTATACAGGGGGCAGCACTGAAGCTTTCTTT.